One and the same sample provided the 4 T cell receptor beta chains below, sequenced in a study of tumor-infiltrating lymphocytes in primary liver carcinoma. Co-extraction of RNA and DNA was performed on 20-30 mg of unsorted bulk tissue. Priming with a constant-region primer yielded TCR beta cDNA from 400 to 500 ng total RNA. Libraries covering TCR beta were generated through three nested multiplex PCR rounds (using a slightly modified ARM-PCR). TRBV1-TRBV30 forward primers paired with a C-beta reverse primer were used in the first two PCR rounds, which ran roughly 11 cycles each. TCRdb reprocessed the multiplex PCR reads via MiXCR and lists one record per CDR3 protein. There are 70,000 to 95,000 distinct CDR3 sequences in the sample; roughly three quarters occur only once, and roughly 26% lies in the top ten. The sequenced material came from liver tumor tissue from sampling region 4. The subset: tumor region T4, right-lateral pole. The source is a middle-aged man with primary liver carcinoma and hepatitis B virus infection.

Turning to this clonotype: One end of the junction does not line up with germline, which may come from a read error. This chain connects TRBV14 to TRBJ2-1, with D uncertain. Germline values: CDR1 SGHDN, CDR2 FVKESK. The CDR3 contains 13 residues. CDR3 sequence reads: CSSSHKSYNERFF. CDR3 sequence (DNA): TGTTCCAGCAGCCATAAGTCCTACAATGAGCGGTTCTTC. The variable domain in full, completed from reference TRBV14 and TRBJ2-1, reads EAGVTQFPSHSVIEKGQTVTLRCDPISGHDNLYWYRRVMGKEIKFLLHFVKESKQDESGMPNNRFLAERTGGTYSTLKVQPAELEDSGVYFCSSSHKSYNERFFGPGTRLTVL.

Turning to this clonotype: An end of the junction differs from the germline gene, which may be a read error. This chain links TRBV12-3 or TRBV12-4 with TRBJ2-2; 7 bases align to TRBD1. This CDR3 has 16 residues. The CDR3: CASSFEGGAWSGEPFF. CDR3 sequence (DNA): TGTGCCAGTAGTTTTGAAGGGGGCGCATGGTCCGGGGAGCCGTTTTTT.

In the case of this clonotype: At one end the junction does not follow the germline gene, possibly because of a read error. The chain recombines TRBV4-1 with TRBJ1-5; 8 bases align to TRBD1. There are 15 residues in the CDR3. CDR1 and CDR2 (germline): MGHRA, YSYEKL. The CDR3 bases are TGCGCCAGCAACCAAGCACAGGGGGACAATCGGCCCCAGCATTTT. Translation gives CASNQAQGDNRPQHF.

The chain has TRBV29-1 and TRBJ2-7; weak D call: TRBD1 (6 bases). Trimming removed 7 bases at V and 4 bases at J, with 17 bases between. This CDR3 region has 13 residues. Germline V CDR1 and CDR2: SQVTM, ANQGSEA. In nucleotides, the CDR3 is TGCAGCGCCTCCGCCAGGACAGATTACGAGCAGTACTTC. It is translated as CSASARTDYEQYF.